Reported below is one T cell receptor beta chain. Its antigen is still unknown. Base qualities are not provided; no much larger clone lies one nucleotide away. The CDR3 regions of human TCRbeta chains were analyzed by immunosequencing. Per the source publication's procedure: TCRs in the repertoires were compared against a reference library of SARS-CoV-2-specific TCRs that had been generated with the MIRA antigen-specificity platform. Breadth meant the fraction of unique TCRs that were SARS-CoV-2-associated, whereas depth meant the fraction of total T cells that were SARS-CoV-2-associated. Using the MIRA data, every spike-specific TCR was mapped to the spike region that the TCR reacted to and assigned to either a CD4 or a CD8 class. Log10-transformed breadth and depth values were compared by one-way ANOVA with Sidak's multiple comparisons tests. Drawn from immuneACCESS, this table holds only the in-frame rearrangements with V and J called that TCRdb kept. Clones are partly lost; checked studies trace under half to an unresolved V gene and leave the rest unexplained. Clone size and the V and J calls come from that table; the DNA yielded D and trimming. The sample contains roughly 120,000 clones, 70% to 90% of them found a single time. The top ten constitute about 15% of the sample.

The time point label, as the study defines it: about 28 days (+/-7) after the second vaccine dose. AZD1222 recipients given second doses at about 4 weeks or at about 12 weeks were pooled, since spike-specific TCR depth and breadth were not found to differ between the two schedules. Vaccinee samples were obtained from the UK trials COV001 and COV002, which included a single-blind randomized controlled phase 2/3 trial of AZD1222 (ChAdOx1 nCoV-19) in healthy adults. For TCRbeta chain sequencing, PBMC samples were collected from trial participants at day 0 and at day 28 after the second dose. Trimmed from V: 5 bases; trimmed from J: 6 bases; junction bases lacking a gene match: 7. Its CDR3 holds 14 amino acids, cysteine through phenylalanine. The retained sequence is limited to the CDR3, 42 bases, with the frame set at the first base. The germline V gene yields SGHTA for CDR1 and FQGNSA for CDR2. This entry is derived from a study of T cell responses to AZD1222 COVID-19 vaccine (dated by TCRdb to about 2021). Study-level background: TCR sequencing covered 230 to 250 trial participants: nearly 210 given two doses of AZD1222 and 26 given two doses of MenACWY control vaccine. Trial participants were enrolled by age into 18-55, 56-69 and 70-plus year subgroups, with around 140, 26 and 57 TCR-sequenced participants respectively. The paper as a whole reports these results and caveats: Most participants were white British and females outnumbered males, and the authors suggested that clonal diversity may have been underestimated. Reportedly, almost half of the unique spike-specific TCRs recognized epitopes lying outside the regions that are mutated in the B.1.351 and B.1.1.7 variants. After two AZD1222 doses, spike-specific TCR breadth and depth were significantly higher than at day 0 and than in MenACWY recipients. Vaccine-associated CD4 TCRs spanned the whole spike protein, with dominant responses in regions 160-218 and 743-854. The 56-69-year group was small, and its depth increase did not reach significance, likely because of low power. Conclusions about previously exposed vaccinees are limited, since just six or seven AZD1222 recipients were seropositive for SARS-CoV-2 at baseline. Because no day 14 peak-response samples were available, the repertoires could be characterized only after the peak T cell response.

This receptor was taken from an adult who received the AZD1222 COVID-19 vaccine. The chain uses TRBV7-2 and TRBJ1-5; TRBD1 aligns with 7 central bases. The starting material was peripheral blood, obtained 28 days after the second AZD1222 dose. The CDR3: CASSTGEGGQPQHF. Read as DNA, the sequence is TGTGCCAGCAGCACAGGGGAGGGTGGTCAGCCCCAGCATTTT.